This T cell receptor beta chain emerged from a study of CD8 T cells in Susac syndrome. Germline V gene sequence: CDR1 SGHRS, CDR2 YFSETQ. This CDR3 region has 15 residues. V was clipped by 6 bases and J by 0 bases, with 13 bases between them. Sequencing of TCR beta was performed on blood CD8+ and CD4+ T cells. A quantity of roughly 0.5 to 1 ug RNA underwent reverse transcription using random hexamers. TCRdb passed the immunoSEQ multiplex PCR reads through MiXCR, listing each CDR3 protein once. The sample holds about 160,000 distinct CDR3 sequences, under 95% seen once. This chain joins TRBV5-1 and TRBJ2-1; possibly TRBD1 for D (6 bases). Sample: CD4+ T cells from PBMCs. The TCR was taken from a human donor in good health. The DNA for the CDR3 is TGCGCCAGCACCCTACTAGGGGGCTCCTACAATGAGCAGTTCTTC. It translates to CASTLLGGSYNEQFF.